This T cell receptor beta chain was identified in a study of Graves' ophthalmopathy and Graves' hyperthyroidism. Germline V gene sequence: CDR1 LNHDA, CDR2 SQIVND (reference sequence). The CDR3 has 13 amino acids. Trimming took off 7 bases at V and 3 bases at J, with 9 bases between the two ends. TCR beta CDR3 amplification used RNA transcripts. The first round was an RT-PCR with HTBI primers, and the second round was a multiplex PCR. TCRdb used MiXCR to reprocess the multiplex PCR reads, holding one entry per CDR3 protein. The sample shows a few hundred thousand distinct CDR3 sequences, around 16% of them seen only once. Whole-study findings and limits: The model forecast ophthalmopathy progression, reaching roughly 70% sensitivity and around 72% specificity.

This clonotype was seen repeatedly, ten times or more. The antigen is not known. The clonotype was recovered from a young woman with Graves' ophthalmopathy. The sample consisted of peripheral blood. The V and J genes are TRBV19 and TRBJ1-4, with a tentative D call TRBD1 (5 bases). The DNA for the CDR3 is TGTGCCAGTACGGGGGTTCCTAATGAAAAACTGTTTTTT. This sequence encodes CASTGVPNEKLFF.